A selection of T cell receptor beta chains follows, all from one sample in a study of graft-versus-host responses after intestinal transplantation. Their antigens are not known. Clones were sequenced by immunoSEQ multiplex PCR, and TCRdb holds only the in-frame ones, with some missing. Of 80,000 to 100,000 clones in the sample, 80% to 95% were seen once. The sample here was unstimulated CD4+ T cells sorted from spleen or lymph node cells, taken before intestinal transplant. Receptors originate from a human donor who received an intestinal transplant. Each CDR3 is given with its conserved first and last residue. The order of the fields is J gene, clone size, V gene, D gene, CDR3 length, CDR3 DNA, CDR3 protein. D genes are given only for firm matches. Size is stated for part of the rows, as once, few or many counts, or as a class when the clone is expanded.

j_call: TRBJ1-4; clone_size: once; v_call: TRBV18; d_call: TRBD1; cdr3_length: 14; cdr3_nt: TGTGCCAGCTCGCCCGACAGGGGGAATGAAAAACTGTTTTTT; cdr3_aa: CASSPDRGNEKLFF
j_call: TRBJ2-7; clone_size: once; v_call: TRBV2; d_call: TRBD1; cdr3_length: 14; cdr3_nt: TGTGCCAGCAGTGGACAGGGGGCGTCCTACGAGCAGTACTTC; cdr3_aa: CASSGQGASYEQYF
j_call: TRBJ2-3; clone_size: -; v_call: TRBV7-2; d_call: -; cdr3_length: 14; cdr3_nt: TGTGCCAGCAGCGTATACTGGGGCGCGGATACGCAGTATTTT; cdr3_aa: CASSVYWGADTQYF
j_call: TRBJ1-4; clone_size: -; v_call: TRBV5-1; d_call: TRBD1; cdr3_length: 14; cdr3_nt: TGCGCCAGCAGCTATGACAGGGCTGATGAAAAACTGTTTTTT; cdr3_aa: CASSYDRADEKLFF
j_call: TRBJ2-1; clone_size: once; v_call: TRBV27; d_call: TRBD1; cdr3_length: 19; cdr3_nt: TGTGCCAGCAGTTTCCGAACCTCAAGGGACAGGCGATCTTACAATGAGCAGTTCTTC; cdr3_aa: CASSFRTSRDRRSYNEQFF
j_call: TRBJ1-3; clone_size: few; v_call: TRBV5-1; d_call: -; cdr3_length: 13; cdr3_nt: TGCGCCAGCAGCTTGGACAGGGGAAACACCATATATTTT; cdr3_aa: CASSLDRGNTIYF
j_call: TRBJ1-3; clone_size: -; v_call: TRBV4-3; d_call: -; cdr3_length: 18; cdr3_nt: TGCGCCAGCAGCCAAGTAAGGGGCAGAGTTTCCTCTGGAAACACCATATATTTT; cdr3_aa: CASSQVRGRVSSGNTIYF
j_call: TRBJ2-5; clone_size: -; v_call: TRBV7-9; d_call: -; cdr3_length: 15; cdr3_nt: TGTGCCAGCAGCTTTTTGTCAGGACTCCAAGAGACCCAGTACTTC; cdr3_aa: CASSFLSGLQETQYF
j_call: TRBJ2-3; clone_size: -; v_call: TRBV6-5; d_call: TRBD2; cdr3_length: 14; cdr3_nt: TGTGCCAGCAGTTCGGGGACTAGTGTGAGTACGCAGTATTTT; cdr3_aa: CASSSGTSVSTQYF
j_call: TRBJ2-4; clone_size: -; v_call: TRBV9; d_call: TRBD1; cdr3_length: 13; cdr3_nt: TGTGCCAGCAGCGGGACAGGGGAAAACATTCAGTACTTC; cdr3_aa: CASSGTGENIQYF
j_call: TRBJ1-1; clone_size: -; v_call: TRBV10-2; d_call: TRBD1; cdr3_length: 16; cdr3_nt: TGCGCCAGCATAGACCGGGACAGGGGATGGGGCACTGAAGCTTTCTTT; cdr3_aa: CASIDRDRGWGTEAFF
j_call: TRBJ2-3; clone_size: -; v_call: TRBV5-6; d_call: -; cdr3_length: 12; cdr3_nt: TGTGCCAGCAGCTCAGAATCAGATACGCAGTATTTT; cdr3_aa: CASSSESDTQYF
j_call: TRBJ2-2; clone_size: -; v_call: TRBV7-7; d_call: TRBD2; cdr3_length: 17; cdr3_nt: TGTGCCAGCAGCCCTCCCGGTCCAGCGGGGGGGCACGGGGAGCTGTTTTTT; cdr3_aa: CASSPPGPAGGHGELFF
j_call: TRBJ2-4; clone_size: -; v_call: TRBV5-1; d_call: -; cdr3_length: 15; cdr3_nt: TGCGCCAGCAGCTTGGTGGGGCCTTCCAAAAACATTCAGTACTTC; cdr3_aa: CASSLVGPSKNIQYF
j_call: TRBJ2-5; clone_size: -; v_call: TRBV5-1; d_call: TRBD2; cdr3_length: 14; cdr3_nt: TGCGCCAGCAGTGGACTAGCGGGGGAAGAGACCCAGTACTTC; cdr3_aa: CASSGLAGEETQYF
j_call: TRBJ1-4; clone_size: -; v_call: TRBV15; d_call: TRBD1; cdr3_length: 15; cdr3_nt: TGTGCCACCAGCAGAGATAAAACAGGGGGTGAAAAACTGTTTTTT; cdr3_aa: CATSRDKTGGEKLFF
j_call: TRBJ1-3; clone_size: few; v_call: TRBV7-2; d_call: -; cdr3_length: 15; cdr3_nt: TGTGCCAGCAGCCTACAGGTCGGCTCTGGAAACACCATATATTTT; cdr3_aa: CASSLQVGSGNTIYF
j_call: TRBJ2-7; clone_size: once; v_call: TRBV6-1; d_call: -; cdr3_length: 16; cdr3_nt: TGTGCCAGCAGTGAAAGTGACAGGTATCTATCCTACGAGCAGTACTTC; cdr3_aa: CASSESDRYLSYEQYF
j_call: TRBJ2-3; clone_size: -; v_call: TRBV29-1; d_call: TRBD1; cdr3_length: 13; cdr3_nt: TGCAGCGTTGAAGGGACAGGACTTGATACGCAGTATTTT; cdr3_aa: CSVEGTGLDTQYF
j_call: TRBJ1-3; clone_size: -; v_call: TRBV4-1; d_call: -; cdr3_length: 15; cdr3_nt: TGCGCCAGCAGCCCCACGGGGAAAGCTGGAAACACCATATATTTT; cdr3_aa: CASSPTGKAGNTIYF
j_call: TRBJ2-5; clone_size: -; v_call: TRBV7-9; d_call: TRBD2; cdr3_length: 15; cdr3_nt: TGTGCCAGCAGCTCCTCGGGACTAGCGGCACAGACCCAGTACTTC; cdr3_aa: CASSSSGLAAQTQYF
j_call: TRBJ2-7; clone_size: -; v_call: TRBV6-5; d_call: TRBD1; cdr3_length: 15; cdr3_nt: TGTGCCAGCAGCGCTACCGGGACAGGGGTAAGAGAGCAGTACTTC; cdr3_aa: CASSATGTGVREQYF
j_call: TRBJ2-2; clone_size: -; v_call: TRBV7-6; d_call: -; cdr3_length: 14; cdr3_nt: TGTGCCAGCAGGATGACGGGTAACACCGGGGAGCTGTTTTTT; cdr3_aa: CASRMTGNTGELFF
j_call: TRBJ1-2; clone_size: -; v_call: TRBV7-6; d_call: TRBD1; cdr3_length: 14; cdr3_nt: TGTGCCAGCAGCTCTCTTAGCCGGACAGGGAGCTACACCTTC; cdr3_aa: CASSSLSRTGSYTF
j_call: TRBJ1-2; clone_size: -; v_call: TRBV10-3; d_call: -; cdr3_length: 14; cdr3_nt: TGTGCCATCAGTGATCGGGGAACCTTTTATGGCTACACCTTC; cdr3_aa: CAISDRGTFYGYTF
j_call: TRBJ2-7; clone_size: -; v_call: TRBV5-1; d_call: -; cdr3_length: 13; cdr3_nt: TGCGCCAGCAGCTTGGTGGGCGGGGACGAGCAGTACTTC; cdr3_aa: CASSLVGGDEQYF
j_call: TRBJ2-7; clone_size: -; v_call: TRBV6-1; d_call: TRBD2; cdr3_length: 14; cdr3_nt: TGTGCCAGCGGACACGGGACTAGAGGGTACGAGCAGTACTTC; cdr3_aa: CASGHGTRGYEQYF
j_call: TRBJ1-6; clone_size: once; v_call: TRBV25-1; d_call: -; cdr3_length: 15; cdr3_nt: TGTGCCAGCACCGAAGGCGGGGTCTATAATTCACCCCTCCACTTT; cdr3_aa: CASTEGGVYNSPLHF
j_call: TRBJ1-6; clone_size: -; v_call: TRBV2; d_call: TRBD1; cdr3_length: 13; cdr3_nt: TGTGCCAGCAAGGGACAGTATAATTCACCCCTCCACTTT; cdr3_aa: CASKGQYNSPLHF
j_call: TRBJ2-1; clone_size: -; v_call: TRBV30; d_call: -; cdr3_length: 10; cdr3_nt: TGTGCCTGGGTCGGGAATGAGCAGTTCTTC; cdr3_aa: CAWVGNEQFF
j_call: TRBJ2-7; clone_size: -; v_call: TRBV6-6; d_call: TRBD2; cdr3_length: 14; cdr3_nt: TGTGCCACCCTAGCGGGGGGCTACTCCTACGAGCAGTACTTC; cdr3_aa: CATLAGGYSYEQYF
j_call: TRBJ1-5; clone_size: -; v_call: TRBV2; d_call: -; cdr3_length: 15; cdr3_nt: TGTGCCAGCAGGCCGTGGGCCCATAGCAATCAGCCCCAGCATTTT; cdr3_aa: CASRPWAHSNQPQHF